This TCR beta chain is drawn from a study of blood T cell repertoires in COVID-19. Background on the study: Italy, Spain and the United States were the sources of the convalescent and acute COVID-19 samples. T cells, B-cell-depleted T cells, or PBMCs supplied cDNA or gDNA.

This clone was detected only once. Source study methods: Cell counts per sample came from amplifying reference gene primers. Some clones are missing from TCRdb's copy, which holds only in-frame ones; the method was immunoSEQ multiplex PCR. V, J and clone size are taken as reported in that table, and D and trimming were inferred from the DNA itself. The data contain roughly 250,000 clones, 85% to 90% of them seen just once; the ten biggest clones take up 3.7%. The V gene end was trimmed by 5 bases and the J gene end by 2 bases; junction bases not matched to a gene: 5. The CDR3 is 15 residues long. Germline V gives CDR1 WNHNN, CDR2 SYGVQD (reference sequence).

J is TRBJ2-2 and V is TRBV10-1; 7 nucleotides agree with TRBD2. Sequenced sample: peripheral blood. This sequence was found in a woman between 40 and 50 years old with acute or convalescent COVID-19. CDR3 amino acids: CASSPGTTNTGELFF. The CDR3 nucleotides read TGCGCCAGCAGTCCTGGGACTACTAACACCGGGGAGCTGTTTTTT.